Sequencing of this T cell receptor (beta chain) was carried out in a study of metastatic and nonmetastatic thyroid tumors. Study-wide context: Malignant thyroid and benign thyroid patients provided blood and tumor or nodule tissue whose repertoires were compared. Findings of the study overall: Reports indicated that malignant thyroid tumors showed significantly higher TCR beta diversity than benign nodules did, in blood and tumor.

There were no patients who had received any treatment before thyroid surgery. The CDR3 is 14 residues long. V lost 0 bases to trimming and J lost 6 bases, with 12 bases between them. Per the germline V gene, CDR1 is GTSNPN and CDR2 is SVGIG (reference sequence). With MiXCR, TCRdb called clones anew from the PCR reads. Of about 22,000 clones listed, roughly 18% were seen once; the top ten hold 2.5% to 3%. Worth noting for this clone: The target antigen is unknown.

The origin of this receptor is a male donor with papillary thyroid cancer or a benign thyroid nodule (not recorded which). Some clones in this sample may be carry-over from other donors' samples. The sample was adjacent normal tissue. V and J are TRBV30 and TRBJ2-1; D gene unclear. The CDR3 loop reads CAWSVLSVLNEQFF. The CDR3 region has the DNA TGTGCCTGGAGTGTACTGAGCGTGCTCAATGAGCAGTTCTTC.